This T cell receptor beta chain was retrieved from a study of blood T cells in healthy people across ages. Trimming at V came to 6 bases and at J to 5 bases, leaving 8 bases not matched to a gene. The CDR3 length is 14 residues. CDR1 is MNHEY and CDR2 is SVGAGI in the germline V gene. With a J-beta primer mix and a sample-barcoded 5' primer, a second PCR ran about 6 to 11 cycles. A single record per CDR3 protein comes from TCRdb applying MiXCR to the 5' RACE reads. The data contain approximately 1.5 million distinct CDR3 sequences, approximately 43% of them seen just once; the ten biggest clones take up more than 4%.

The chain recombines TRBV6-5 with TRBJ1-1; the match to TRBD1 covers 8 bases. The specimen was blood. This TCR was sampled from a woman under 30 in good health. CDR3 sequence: CASSFLRGRTEAFF. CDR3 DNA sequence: TGTGCCAGCAGCTTCCTCAGGGGGCGGACTGAAGCTTTCTTT.